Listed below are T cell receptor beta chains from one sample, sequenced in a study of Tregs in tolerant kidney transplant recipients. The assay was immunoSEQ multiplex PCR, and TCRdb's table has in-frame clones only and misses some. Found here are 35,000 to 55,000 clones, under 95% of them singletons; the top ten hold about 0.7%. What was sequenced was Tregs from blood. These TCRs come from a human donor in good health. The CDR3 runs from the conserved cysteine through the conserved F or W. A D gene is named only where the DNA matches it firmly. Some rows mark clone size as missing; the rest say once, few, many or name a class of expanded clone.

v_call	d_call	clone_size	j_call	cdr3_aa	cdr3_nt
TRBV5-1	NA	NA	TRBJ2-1	CASSLAWLASSYNEQFF	TGCGCCAGCAGCTTGGCCTGGCTAGCGAGCTCCTACAATGAGCAGTTCTTC
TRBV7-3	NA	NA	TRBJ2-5	CASSLTALRGETQYF	TGTGCCAGCAGCTTAACTGCACTCCGTGGAGAGACCCAGTACTTC
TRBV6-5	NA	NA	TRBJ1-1	CASSYLGAQAFF	TGTGCCAGCAGTTACTTGGGGGCGCAGGCTTTCTTT
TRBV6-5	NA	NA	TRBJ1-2	CASSFTGNYGYTF	TGTGCCAGCAGTTTTACAGGGAACTATGGCTACACCTTC
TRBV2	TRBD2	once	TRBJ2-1	CASRWTSGSSYNEQFF	TGTGCCAGCAGGTGGACTAGCGGGAGCTCCTACAATGAGCAGTTCTTC
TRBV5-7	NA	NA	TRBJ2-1	CASSAESSYNEQFF	TGTGCCAGCAGCGCCGAGAGCTCCTACAATGAGCAGTTCTTC
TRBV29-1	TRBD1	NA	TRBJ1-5	CSVPGQGNQPQHF	TGCAGCGTCCCCGGACAGGGGAATCAGCCCCAGCATTTT
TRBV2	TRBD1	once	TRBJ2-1	CASRAGGSPGNEQFF	TGTGCCAGCCGAGCAGGGGGCTCCCCTGGCAATGAGCAGTTCTTC
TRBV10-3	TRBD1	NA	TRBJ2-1	CAISRSWDRDNEQFF	TGTGCCATCAGCCGCTCTTGGGACAGGGACAATGAGCAGTTCTTC
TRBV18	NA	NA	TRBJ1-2	CASSPGQLYGYTF	TGTGCCAGCTCACCCGGACAGCTGTATGGCTACACCTTC